This entry features one T cell receptor (beta chain) sequence. Its cognate antigen is unknown. This CDR3 has 17 amino acids. Per germline, CDR1 MGHRA and CDR2 YSYEKL. Trimming took 0 bases from V and 2 from J, leaving 14 bases between them. The record originates from a study of OX40 agonist ivuxolimab in advanced cancers. On the study more broadly: Earlier treatment with anti-PD-1, anti-PD-L1 or anti-CTLA-4 was permitted, and approximately 38% had received some. Study-wide findings and caveats: CD4+ and CD8+ blood T cells expanded clonally by week 6 at 0.1 to 3.0 mg/kg. In CD8+ T cells, expanded clones were on average more numerous than in CD4+.

Autoimmune disease history or systemic immunosuppression excluded patients. Only in-frame clones appear in the TCRdb table, and some are missing; sequencing was by immunoSEQ multiplex PCR. Among about 27,000 clones listed, 88% were seen once. The J gene is TRBJ2-1, the V gene TRBV4-1, with D perhaps matching TRBD2 (6 bases). This receptor was taken from an adult with an advanced solid tumor such as melanoma, head and neck, liver or kidney cancer. Sample: CD4+ or CD8+ T cells sorted from blood, taken in a trial of the OX40 agonist ivuxolimab. The CDR3 is CASSQEGSGRPYNEQFF. CDR3 nucleotides: TGCGCCAGCAGCCAAGAGGGTTCCGGGAGACCCTACAATGAGCAGTTCTTC.